The 4 T cell receptor beta chains reported below all come from one sample, sequenced in a study of graft-versus-host responses after intestinal transplantation. Profiling relied on immunoSEQ multiplex PCR, and the TCRdb table lists in-frame clones only, not all of them. Among some 70,000 clones listed, 80% to 95% were seen once. This material consisted of bone marrow, taken around 720 days after intestinal transplantation. These receptors were collected from a human patient who received an intestinal transplant, so some T cells may come from the graft donor.

This chain connects TRBV29-1 to TRBJ2-3, with 13 bases fitting TRBD2. V shed 7 bases, J shed 0 bases, and the junction held 13 bases outside the gene matches. This CDR3 is built from 18 residues. Germline V gene sequence: CDR1 SQVTM, CDR2 ANQGSEA. CDR3 loop: CSAEGLAGSSTSTDTQYF. Written as DNA, the CDR3 is TGCAGCGCCGAGGGACTAGCGGGGTCCTCAACCAGCACAGATACGCAGTATTTT.

The J gene is TRBJ2-1, the V gene TRBV28; no clear D. Trimming stripped 6 bases from V and 4 bases from J, with 16 bases between. This CDR3 spans 15 amino acids. Germline lookup yields CDR1 MDHEN and CDR2 SYDVKM. CDR3 nucleotides: TGTGCCAGCAGCTCACCGGGCCTCGTATACAATGAGCAGTTCTTC. Amino acid sequence: CASSSPGLVYNEQFF.

The rearrangement uses TRBV4-1 and TRBJ1-1; D call uncertain. This CDR3 has 15 amino acids. Germline assignment: CDR1 MGHRA and CDR2 YSYEKL. The V gene lost 1 base and the J gene lost 1 base, with 10 bases spanning the gap. CDR3 in DNA: TGCGCCAGCAGCCAAGGGGAACGGACGAACACTGAAGCTTTCTTT. It encodes CASSQGERTNTEAFF.

The chain is built from TRBV10-2 and TRBJ1-3; D not resolved. Trimming removed 7 bases at V and 1 base at J, with 11 bases between. The CDR3 sequence is 14 residues long. Germline V gene sequence: CDR1 WSHSY, CDR2 SAAADI. The CDR3 protein is CASIEEESGNTIYF. Here the CDR3 DNA reads TGCGCCAGCATCGAAGAGGAGTCTGGAAACACCATATATTTT.